The present T cell receptor (beta chain) was sequenced within a study of T cell clonality in common variable immunodeficiency. General study findings and limits: Fewer deletions and N-nucleotide insertions were reportedly seen in common variable immunodeficiency TCR beta sequences.

Generated by immunoSEQ multiplex PCR, the TCRdb table keeps only in-frame clones and is missing some. The sample is made up of 15,000 to 20,000 clones, none counted only once. This clone came up many times. Its antigen is not known. Sequences were obtained from peripheral blood mononuclear cells. This clonotype originated in a human donor with common variable immunodeficiency.

CDR3 DNA (partial): TGTGCCATCAGTCCCGGGACAGGGGGCAGATCTGAA. This translates into CAISPGTGGRSE. In full, the CDR3 reads CAISPGTGGRSEAFF. The V gene is TRBV10-3, the J gene TRBJ1-1; TRBD1 aligns across 12 bases. From the germline J gene comes the end of the CDR3, since the read stops 3 residues before it. The V gene end was trimmed by 5 bases and the J gene end by 6 bases; junction bases not matched to a gene: 7. CDR1 and CDR2 (germline): ENHRY, SYGVKD. The CDR3 has 15 amino acids.